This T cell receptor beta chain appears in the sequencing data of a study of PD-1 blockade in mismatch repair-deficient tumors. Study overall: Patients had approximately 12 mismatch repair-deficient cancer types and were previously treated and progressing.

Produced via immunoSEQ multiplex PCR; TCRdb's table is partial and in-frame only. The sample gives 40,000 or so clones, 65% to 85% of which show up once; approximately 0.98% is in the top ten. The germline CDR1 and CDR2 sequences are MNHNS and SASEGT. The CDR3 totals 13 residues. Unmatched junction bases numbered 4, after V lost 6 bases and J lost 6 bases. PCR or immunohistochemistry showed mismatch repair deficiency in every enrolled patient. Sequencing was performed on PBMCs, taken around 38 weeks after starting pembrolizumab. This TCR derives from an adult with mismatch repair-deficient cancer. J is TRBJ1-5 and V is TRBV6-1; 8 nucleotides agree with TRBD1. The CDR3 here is CASRGTGGQPQHF. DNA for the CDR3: TGTGCCAGCAGGGGGACAGGTGGTCAGCCCCAGCATTTT.